This T cell receptor beta chain was retrieved from a study of T cells in Graves' hyperthyroidism and ophthalmopathy. Trimming stripped 1 base from V and 4 bases from J, with 16 bases between. The CDR3 loop spans 16 amino acids. CDR1 is SGHVS and CDR2 is FNYEAQ in the germline V gene. Exclusion followed for patients with uncontrolled infection, other autoimmune disease, pregnancy or lactation. Based on clinical symptoms, serum thyroxine and TRAb, thyroid ultrasound and orbital computed tomography, diagnoses were reached. The sample of blood was obtained at first hyperthyroidism diagnosis (before any ophthalmopathy symptoms). Study outcomes and limitations: Blood also held most thyroid clonotypes expanded beyond 0.001.

This clonotype was seen repeatedly, ten times or more. Its specificity is unknown. The CDR3 regions of TCR beta were amplified from RNA transcripts. First-round RT-PCR targeting the TCR CDR3 was performed with the HTBI primer set. From the multiplex PCR reads, TCRdb called clonotypes with MiXCR, one entry per CDR3 protein. The data show around 300,000 distinct CDR3 sequences, 13% seen once. This receptor was taken from a woman between 25 and 40 years old with Graves' hyperthyroidism that later progressed to Graves' ophthalmopathy. The chain couples TRBV7-6 to TRBJ1-1; D remains unclear. The sequencing sample was made of blood. The CDR3 spells CASSLVIAETGTEAFF. Written as DNA, the CDR3 is TGTGCCAGCAGCTTAGTCATCGCAGAAACGGGCACTGAAGCTTTCTTT.